The 3 T cell receptor beta chains below were found in one sample sequenced in a study of blood T cells in healthy people across ages (dated by TCRdb to between 2015 and 2016). The method behind the library was 5' RACE. TCRdb records Illumina HiSeq 2500 as the sequencer. The second PCR ran for about 6 to 12 cycles and used a J-beta primer mix along with a sample-barcoded 5' primer. Through fastp at Q25 and MiXCR, TCRdb rebuilt clones from the public reads, retaining in-frame beta chains. Each entry is one CDR3 protein sequence, shown with its most common DNA and genes. The sample table holds about 1.4 million distinct CDR3 sequences, of which around 55% were seen once. About 6.3% of the sample goes to the ten largest clones. Sequences were obtained from blood. The receptors originated from a man aged 18 to 30 in good health.

This clonotype was picked up a small number of times. The chain employs TRBV10-3 and TRBJ2-2; 15 bases are shared with TRBD2. This CDR3 has 17 residues. Per germline, CDR1 ENHRY and CDR2 SYGVKD. V lost 3 bases, J lost 6 bases, and 5 bases stayed unmatched. The chain's CDR3 is CAISDPGLAGGAGELFF. DNA of the CDR3: TGTGCCATCAGTGACCCGGGACTAGCGGGAGGCGCCGGGGAGCTGTTTTTT.

V gene TRBV18 combines with J gene TRBJ1-5; D possibly corresponds to TRBD1 (6 bases). The germline V gene has CDR1 KGHSH and CDR2 LQKENI. Between the trimmed V and J ends, which lost 5 bases and 0 bases, there was a span of 8 bases. The CDR3 spans 14 residues. CDR3 residues: CASSGQNSNQPQHF. CDR3 coding DNA: TGTGCCAGCTCAGGACAGAATAGCAATCAGCCCCAGCATTTT.

V gene TRBV7-6 combines with J gene TRBJ2-5; no clear D gene. The CDR3 extends over 17 amino acids. The germline V and J ends were trimmed by 1 base and 4 bases, with 19 bases remaining between them. The V gene's germline CDR1 is SGHVS and CDR2 FNYEAQ. CDR3 in DNA: TGTGCCAGCAGCTTAGGAATCCAGCCCCTGATCCTAGAGACCCAGTACTTC. Encoded protein: CASSLGIQPLILETQYF. The variable domain in full, with the rest retrieved from reference TRBV7-6 and TRBJ2-5, is GAGVSQSPRYKVTKRGQDVALRCDPISGHVSLYWYRQALGQGPEFLTYFNYEAQQDKSGLPNDRFSAERPEGSISTLTIQRTEQRDSAMYRCASSLGIQPLILETQYFGPGTRLLVL.